This T cell receptor (beta chain) was documented in a study of cytomegalovirus exposure and HLA in healthy donors. The CDR3 consists of 15 residues. CDR1 is SGDLS, CDR2 YYNGEE, per germline. Trimming removed 6 bases from V and 6 bases from J; junction bases left unmatched: 4. Primers: 60 Vbeta forward and 13 Jbeta reverse. The method was immunoSEQ multiplex PCR; TCRdb's version includes in-frame clones alone and lacks a portion of them. Of roughly 120,000 clones listed, about 79% are singletons. This chain links TRBV9 with TRBJ2-2; 14 positions match TRBD2. This TCR was sampled from a young man in good health and CMV-seronegative. The sample taken for sequencing was PBMCs. In DNA form, the CDR3 reads TGTGCCAGCAAGACTAGCGGGAGGGATTCCGGGGAGCTGTTTTTT. Translation gives CASKTSGRDSGELFF.